Listed here are 22 T cell receptor beta chains from one sample, sequenced in a study of cytomegalovirus exposure and HLA in healthy donors. With 60 Vbeta and 13 Jbeta primers, the PCR was carried out. Here immunoSEQ multiplex PCR was the method, and the copy in TCRdb shows in-frame clones only, minus some. The table lists 150,000 to 200,000 clones, 70% to 90% of them singletons. Sequenced input: PBMCs. Receptors were obtained from a girl aged 5-17 years in good health and CMV-seropositive.

This clone has a handful of counts. The chain has TRBV5-1 and TRBJ1-2; 9 bases map to TRBD1. CDR1 is SGHRS and CDR2 is YFSETQ in the germline V gene. The V gene end was trimmed by 4 bases and the J gene end by 6 bases; junction bases not matched to a gene: 10. This CDR3 region has 15 residues. CDR3 in DNA: TGCGCCAGCAGCCCGGGGCGGACAGGGGATGATGGCTACACCTTC. Its translation: CASSPGRTGDDGYTF.

The rearrangement uses TRBV2 and TRBJ1-1; D call uncertain. The V and J ends lost 6 bases and 1 base respectively, with 9 bases between them. CDR1 SNHLY and CDR2 FYNNEI come from the germline V gene. The CDR3 extends over 13 amino acids. In nucleotides, the CDR3 is TGTGCCAGCAGAACATCGGGGAACACTGAAGCTTTCTTT. It encodes CASRTSGNTEAFF.

This chain connects TRBV2 to TRBJ1-1, with TRBD1 matching over 10 bases. Germline CDR1 reads SNHLY; CDR2 reads FYNNEI. This CDR3 comprises 16 residues. With V trimmed by 8 bases and J by 5 bases, 14 bases remained unmatched. The CDR3 bases are TGTGCCAGCGATACCGGGACAGGGGCGTTTGGGACTGAAGCTTTCTTT. It encodes CASDTGTGAFGTEAFF.

The rearrangement links TRBV5-8 to TRBJ2-7, with D possibly being TRBD1 (5 bases). Trimming pared 4 bases from V and 2 bases from J, leaving 13 bases between. Germline loops: CDR1 SGHTS, CDR2 YDEGEE. This CDR3 is 14 amino acids long. The CDR3 nucleotides are TGTGCCAGCAGCCGCGACAGTTTCCCCTACGAGCAGTACTTC. The encoded protein is CASSRDSFPYEQYF.

The chain carries TRBV5-1 and TRBJ2-7, with D possibly being TRBD1 (6 bases). Germline lookup yields CDR1 SGHRS and CDR2 YFSETQ. The CDR3 covers 11 residues. V was clipped by 4 bases and J by 7 bases, with 9 bases between them. The CDR3 region has the DNA TGCGCCAGCAGCCTAGACAGGGAGCAGTACTTC. It translates to CASSLDREQYF.

The chain employs TRBV19 and TRBJ1-1; D might be TRBD1 (6 bases). Germline V gives CDR1 LNHDA, CDR2 SQIVND (reference sequence). This CDR3 has 15 amino acids. V was trimmed by 6 bases and J by 14 bases, leaving 28 bases between them. Here the CDR3 DNA reads TGTGCCAGTAGCACTCGGAGTAAGGGGGTACAGGTGAGGTTCTTT. Translated, it gives CASSTRSKGVQVRFF.

The chain links TRBV9 to TRBJ2-3; 10 nucleotides agree with TRBD2. Germline V gives CDR1 SGDLS, CDR2 YYNGEE. The CDR3 has 16 residues. The trim removed 3 bases at V and 5 bases at J, leaving 9 bases unmatched. CDR3 residues: CASSEGAGGPEDTQYF. CDR3 bases: TGTGCCAGCAGCGAAGGAGCGGGGGGGCCAGAAGATACGCAGTATTTT.

The gene calls are TRBV6-1 and TRBJ1-5, with D possibly being TRBD1 (6 bases). Germline loops: CDR1 MNHNS, CDR2 SASEGT. Trimming pared 7 bases from V and 4 bases from J, leaving 11 bases between. CDR3 length equals 13 residues. This chain's CDR3 is CASIRTANQPQHF. As DNA, the CDR3 is TGTGCCAGCATTAGGACAGCTAATCAGCCCCAGCATTTT.

The chain employs TRBV5-6 and TRBJ2-2; possible D gene TRBD2, 6 bases. V lost 3 bases and J 5 bases, leaving 14 bases between the germline ends. The germline gives CDR1 SGHDT, CDR2 YYEEEE. The CDR3 loop spans 15 amino acids. The CDR3 DNA reads TGTGCCAGCAGCTGGGGGGTAGCGGAAACCGGGGAGCTGTTTTTT. Protein sequence: CASSWGVAETGELFF. Looking up the rest from reference TRBV5-6 and TRBJ2-2 gives the full variable domain: DAGVTQSPTHLIKTRGQQVTLRCSPKSGHDTVSWYQQALGQGPQFIFQYYEEEERQRGNFPDRFSGHQFPNYSSELNVNALLLGDSALYLCASSWGVAETGELFFGEGSRLTVL.

The chain recombines TRBV18 with TRBJ1-2, with D unclear. V was trimmed by 3 bases and J by 8 bases, leaving 13 bases between them. Germline CDR1 reads KGHSH; CDR2 reads LQKENI. This CDR3 comprises 13 residues. The CDR3 DNA is TGTGCCAGCTCACCCACGGTCCTGGAGGGCTACACCTTC. Its protein is CASSPTVLEGYTF.

The genes are TRBV7-8 and TRBJ2-1, with TRBD1 as a possible D gene (6 bases). Germline loops: CDR1 SGHVS, CDR2 FQNEAQ. The CDR3 contains 15 residues. Trimming shortened V by 1 base and J by 8 bases, and 15 bases separated the two germline ends. The CDR3 nucleotides read TGTGCCAGCAGCTTAGGGGGATCCAGGGGAGATGAGCAGTTCTTC. Translating gives CASSLGGSRGDEQFF.

The chain uses TRBV5-1 and TRBJ1-3; D is undetermined. V lost 4 bases, J lost 3 bases, and 5 bases lay in between. The CDR3 length is 12 residues. The V gene's germline CDR1 is SGHRS and CDR2 YFSETQ. The CDR3 protein is CASSRDGNTIYF. DNA of the CDR3: TGCGCCAGCAGCCGGGATGGAAACACCATATATTTT.

This clone appeared once. The DNA for the CDR3 is TGTGCCAGTACCGGAATACAGGGTAGGCGCCAGCCCCAGCATTTT. It is translated as CASTGIQGRRQPQHF. V usage is TRBV19 and J usage is TRBJ1-5, with D possibly TRBD1 on 6 matching bases. The V and J ends lost 7 bases and 7 bases respectively, with 20 bases between them. The CDR3 has 15 amino acids. The germline V gene has CDR1 LNHDA and CDR2 SQIVND (reference sequence).

A word on this clone: The same CDR3 also results from other DNA sequences found in this sample. The chain couples TRBV4-1 to TRBJ1-1; no clear D. This CDR3 comprises 17 residues. V shed 3 bases and J shed 5 bases, with 22 bases lying between them. The V gene's germline CDR1 is MGHRA and CDR2 YSYEKL. This CDR3 reads CASSHWRMWFGETEAFF. The CDR3 coding sequence is TGCGCCAGCAGCCATTGGAGGATGTGGTTCGGGGAAACTGAAGCTTTCTTT.

The chain uses TRBV13 and TRBJ1-1, with D possibly TRBD1 on 5 matching bases. V was cut by 3 bases and J by 1 base, with 18 bases left in between. In germline, CDR1 is PRHDT, CDR2 FYEKMQ (reference sequence). This CDR3 region has 17 residues. The CDR3 nucleotides are TGTGCCAGCAGCTTCGATTTCCAGGGTTTTAGGAACACTGAAGCTTTCTTT. Translated, it gives CASSFDFQGFRNTEAFF.

The chain carries TRBV19 and TRBJ2-3; maybe TRBD1 (6 bases). The CDR3 is made up of 15 amino acids. The germline V and J ends were trimmed by 5 bases and 2 bases, with 14 bases remaining between them. Germline CDR1 and CDR2: LNHDA and SQIVND (reference sequence). CDR3 DNA: TGTGCCAGTAGTGGGAGAACAGGGCCCACAGATACGCAGTATTTT. This sequence encodes CASSGRTGPTDTQYF.

This clone is a singleton in its sample. A junction end diverges from the germline sequence, so it may reflect a read error. This chain joins TRBV5-1 and TRBJ1-2; 8 nucleotides agree with TRBD1. CDR1 and CDR2 (germline): SGHRS, YFSETQ. The CDR3 totals 15 residues. The CDR3 nucleotides read TGTGCCAGCAGCTTGGTGGGGGATACAGGGGGTGGCTACACCTTC. This codes for CASSLVGDTGGGYTF.

This clone has only a few counts. CDR3 protein: CASRVGGGDYETQYF. Written as DNA, the CDR3 is TGCGCCAGCAGAGTCGGCGGGGGGGATTACGAGACCCAGTACTTC. The chain carries TRBV5-1 and TRBJ2-5; the match to TRBD2 covers 9 bases. The CDR3 is 15 amino acids. Per germline, CDR1 SGHRS and CDR2 YFSETQ. V lost 5 bases and J lost 5; bases outside the gene matches: 10.

The V call is TRBV5-1, the J call TRBJ2-2; 8 bases fit TRBD1. This CDR3 is 14 amino acids long. Losses at the gene ends were 4 bases for V and 6 bases for J; bases not matched to a gene: 5. The V gene's germline CDR1 is SGHRS and CDR2 YFSETQ. In DNA, the CDR3 is TGCGCCAGCAGCCTCGGGACAGGATCCGGGGAGCTGTTTTTT. Protein: CASSLGTGSGELFF. Using reference TRBV5-1 and TRBJ2-2 for the parts outside the CDR3, the full variable domain is KAGVTQTPRYLIKTRGQQVTLSCSPISGHRSVSWYQQTPGQGLQFLFEYFSETQRNKGNFPGRFSGRQFSNSRSEMNVSTLELGDSALYLCASSLGTGSGELFFGEGSRLTVL.

V usage is TRBV6-1 and J usage is TRBJ2-3; 9 bases align to TRBD1. CDR3 size: 15 residues. Germline values: CDR1 MNHNS, CDR2 SASEGT. V shed 3 bases, J shed 6 bases, and the junction held 7 bases outside the gene matches. The CDR3 here is CASSDRDRVQDTQYF. CDR3 coding DNA: TGTGCCAGCAGTGACCGGGACAGGGTGCAGGATACGCAGTATTTT.

This chain connects TRBV7-9 to TRBJ1-5, with 7 positions matching TRBD1. The CDR3 runs to 14 residues. Germline CDR1 and CDR2: SEHNR and FQNEAQ (reference sequence). V shed 5 bases and J 6 bases; nucleotides not matched to a gene: 7. This CDR3 is CASSLDRLPQPQHF. Here the CDR3 DNA reads TGTGCCAGCAGCCTGGACAGGCTCCCTCAGCCCCAGCATTTT.

The chain couples TRBV4-2 to TRBJ1-2; weak D call: TRBD1 (6 bases). The CDR3 is 13 residues long. The germline V gene encodes CDR1 LGHNA and CDR2 YNFKEQ. Trimming took off 1 base at V and 5 bases at J, with 8 bases between the two ends. The CDR3 region is CASSQGQGYGYTF. CDR3 nucleotides: TGTGCCAGCAGCCAAGGGCAGGGGTATGGCTACACCTTC.